The T cell receptor beta chain under discussion was sequenced for a study of tumor-infiltrating lymphocytes in primary liver carcinoma. Study-level results: Only about 7.5-24% of top clones showed up in all five tumor regions.

Making TCR beta cDNA involved around 500 ng total RNA and a constant-region primer. Investigators got TCR beta libraries out of three nested multiplex PCR rounds, done with slightly modified ARM-PCR. TCRdb redid the calling of the multiplex PCR reads with MiXCR, one entry per CDR3 protein. Here the sample spans approximately 73,000 distinct CDR3 sequences, 60% to 75% being singletons. Total RNA and DNA came together from approximately 20-30 mg of bulk tissue without cell sorting. This clonotype was seen repeatedly, ten times or more. Its target is not known. The material sequenced was liver tumor tissue from sampling region 4. Indicated subset: tumor region T4, right-lateral pole. The TCR comes from a man in his forties or fifties with primary liver carcinoma and hepatitis B virus infection.

The CDR3 region is CASSPPGGEDTQYF. The DNA of the CDR3 is TGTGCCAGCAGTCCTCCGGGGGGTGAGGATACGCAGTATTTT. The chain is built from TRBV28 and TRBJ2-3, with TRBD2 matching 7 bases. The germline V gene has CDR1 MDHEN and CDR2 SYDVKM. Trimming took 5 bases from V and 6 from J; bases not matched to a gene: 8. The CDR3 consists of 14 residues.